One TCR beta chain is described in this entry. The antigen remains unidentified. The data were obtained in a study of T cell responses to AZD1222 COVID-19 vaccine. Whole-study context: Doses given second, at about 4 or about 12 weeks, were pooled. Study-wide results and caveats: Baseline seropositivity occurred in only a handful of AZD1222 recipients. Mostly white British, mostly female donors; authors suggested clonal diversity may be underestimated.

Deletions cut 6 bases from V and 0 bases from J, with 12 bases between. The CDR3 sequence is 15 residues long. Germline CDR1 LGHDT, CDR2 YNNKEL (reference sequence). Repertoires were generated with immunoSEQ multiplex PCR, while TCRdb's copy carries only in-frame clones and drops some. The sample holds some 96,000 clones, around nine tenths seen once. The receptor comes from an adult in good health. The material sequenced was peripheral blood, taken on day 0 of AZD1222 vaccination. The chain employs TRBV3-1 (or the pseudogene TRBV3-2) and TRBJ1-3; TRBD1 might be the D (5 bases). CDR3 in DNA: TGTGCCAGCAGTTATGGACACGTCTCTGGAAACACCATATATTTT. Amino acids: CASSYGHVSGNTIYF.